The 9 T cell receptor beta chains given below trace back to one sample, sequenced in a study of CD8+CD57+ T cells in acquired aplastic anemia. Before being chosen for sequencing, patients had shown CD8+CD57+ cell expansion by flow cytometry. Using genomic DNA as the template, TCR beta VDJ and CDR3 profiling was carried out. TCRdb redid the calling of the reads with MiXCR, one entry per CDR3 protein. The data show roughly 250,000 distinct CDR3 sequences, with around 43% seen just once and 7.8% held by the top ten. Sequencing input: sorted CD4+, CD8+, or CD8+CD57+ T cells (not recorded which) from PBMCs. These receptors came from a human donor with aplastic anemia.

This clonotype was counted only a few times. J is TRBJ2-1 and V is TRBV27; 8 bases fit TRBD2. The CDR3 totals 16 residues. V lost 6 bases, J lost 1 base, and 8 bases stayed unmatched. CDR1 and CDR2 from the germline V gene are MNHEY and SMNVEV (reference sequence). The CDR3, as DNA: TGTGCCAGCAGGCCGGGGGGGACGGGGTCCTACAATGAGCAGTTCTTC. This codes for CASRPGGTGSYNEQFF.

This clonotype turned up a few times. The chain uses TRBV6-6 and TRBJ2-1, with D maybe TRBD2 (6 bases). V was clipped by 0 bases and J by 7 bases, with 22 bases between them. Germline assignment: CDR1 MNHNY and CDR2 SVGAGI (reference sequence). The length of the CDR3 is 18 residues. The CDR3 loop is CASSYSNDPREWGNEQFF. The CDR3 DNA is TGTGCCAGCAGTTACTCCAATGATCCACGGGAGTGGGGGAATGAGCAGTTCTTC.

The chain employs TRBV2 and TRBJ2-1, with D tentatively TRBD1 or TRBD2 (5 bases each). The V end lost 6 bases, the J end lost 6 bases, and 18 bases lay between the germline ends. The CDR3 runs to 15 residues. Per germline, CDR1 SNHLY and CDR2 FYNNEI. Here the CDR3 reads CASSLGRELFNEQFF. The CDR3 DNA sequence: TGTGCCAGCAGCTTAGGCAGGGAGCTGTTCAATGAGCAGTTCTTC.

This clonotype was detected many times. The genes are TRBV6-4 and TRBJ1-2, with TRBD1 matching 10 bases. This CDR3 is 14 amino acids long. The germline V gene encodes CDR1 MRHNA and CDR2 SNTAGT. The V segment lost 5 bases and the J segment 7 bases; nucleotides outside the gene matches: 7. CDR3 region: CASSSGQGLVGYTF. In DNA form, the CDR3 reads TGTGCCAGCAGTTCGGGACAGGGGTTAGTTGGCTACACCTTC.

Many counts were recorded for this clonotype. The genes are TRBV15 and TRBJ1-1; TRBD1 aligns across 8 bases. V gave up 5 bases and J gave up 4 bases; unmatched junction bases: 12. The germline CDR1 and CDR2 sequences are LNHNV and YYDKDF (reference sequence). This CDR3 is built from 16 residues. The CDR3 DNA reads as TGTGCCACCAGCTCCCAGGACAGGGTAGGTGTCACTGAAGCTTTCTTT. Amino acids: CATSSQDRVGVTEAFF.

At least ten counts were recorded for this clonotype. The chain uses TRBV10-3 and TRBJ2-7, with D tentatively TRBD1 or TRBD2 (5 bases each). Trimming removed 9 bases from V and 3 bases from J, with 12 bases in between. Germline CDR1 and CDR2: ENHRY and SYGVKD. The CDR3 length is 12 residues. This CDR3 is CAMAGTLYEQYF. The CDR3 region has the DNA TGTGCCATGGCCGGGACCCTCTACGAGCAGTACTTC.

The chain has TRBV20-1 and TRBJ2-1, with 11 nucleotides matching TRBD2. The J segment lost 0 bases and the V segment lost 6 bases, leaving 13 bases of the junction unmatched. The length of the CDR3 is 18 residues. Germline V CDR1 and CDR2: DFQATT, SNEGSKA (reference sequence). CDR3 DNA sequence: TGCAGTGCCCCCAGGGGACTAGCGGAGTCGAGCTCCTACAATGAGCAGTTCTTC. Its protein product is CSAPRGLAESSSYNEQFF.

This chain links TRBV27 with TRBJ1-1; D gene unclear. CDR1 and CDR2 (germline): MNHEY, SMNVEV (reference sequence). This CDR3 is 13 amino acids long. V lost 2 bases and J 7 bases, leaving 11 bases between the germline ends. The CDR3 nucleotides are TGTGCCAGCAGTTTAAGCAACATGCGTGAAGCTTTCTTT. Translating it yields CASSLSNMREAFF.

The rearrangement links TRBV9 to TRBJ2-3; no reliable D call. The last part of the DNA fits TRBJ1-5 better; the J call may be wrong. CDR1 is SGDLS and CDR2 is YYNGEE in the germline V gene. CDR3 length: 12 amino acids. The chain's CDR3 is CASSVWRDTQHF. The CDR3 DNA reads TGTGCCAGCAGCGTATGGCGGGATACGCAGCATTTT.